Each of the 19 T cell receptor beta chains below was sequenced from the same sample in a study of cytomegalovirus exposure and HLA in healthy donors. The PCR used 60 Vbeta and 13 Jbeta primers. Profiling relied on immunoSEQ multiplex PCR, and the TCRdb table lists in-frame clones only, not all of them. The sample has 160,000 or so clones, about four fifths seen once. The sequenced sample was PBMCs. The source of these receptors is a man aged 25-45 years in good health and CMV-seronegative.

The chain couples TRBV6-6 to TRBJ1-2, with D tentatively TRBD1 (6 bases). The CDR3 sequence is 14 residues long. The germline gives CDR1 MNHNY, CDR2 SVGAGI (reference sequence). Trimming took 7 bases from V and 8 from J, leaving 20 bases between them. The CDR3 DNA sequence: TGTGCCAGCACCCTGGGGGGGGCGCTTGGAGGCTACACCTTC. Residues: CASTLGGALGGYTF.

Concerning this clone itself: Distinct nucleotide sequences in the sample also encode this CDR3. V usage is TRBV9 and J usage is TRBJ1-2, with 8 bases lining up with TRBD1. The CDR3 covers 19 residues. From germline, CDR1 is SGDLS and CDR2 YYNGEE. V lost 4 bases to trimming and J lost 1 base; unmatched junction nucleotides: 18. The CDR3 DNA follows: TGTGCCAGCAGCCCCACCCCCCGGGACAGGAAGAATCTTAACTATGGCTACACCTTC. This translates into CASSPTPRDRKNLNYGYTF.

The chain is built from TRBV6-4 and TRBJ2-6; D may be TRBD2 (5 bases). The germline V gene encodes CDR1 MRHNA and CDR2 SNTAGT. The germline V and J ends were trimmed by 6 bases and 2 bases, with 8 bases remaining between them. The CDR3 length is 14 residues. As DNA, the CDR3 is TGTGCCAGCAGCCCGGAGGCTGGGGCCAACGTCCTGACTTTC. Residues: CASSPEAGANVLTF.

The chain couples TRBV5-5 to TRBJ2-5; D unclear. Germline assignment: CDR1 SGHKS and CDR2 YYEKEE (reference sequence). The CDR3 runs to 10 residues. V lost 4 bases and J 4 bases, leaving 2 bases between the germline ends. CDR3 residues: CASSRETQYF. The CDR3 bases are TGTGCCAGCAGCCGAGAGACCCAGTACTTC.

This clone appeared once. The V gene is TRBV13, the J gene TRBJ2-5, with 8 bases identical to TRBD2. This CDR3 is built from 16 residues. The V and J ends lost 1 base and 0 bases, in that order; junction bases with no gene match: 4. The germline gives CDR1 PRHDT, CDR2 FYEKMQ (reference sequence). CDR3 sequence: CASSLEREGYQETQYF. For the CDR3, the DNA is TGTGCCAGCAGCTTAGAACGGGAGGGGTACCAAGAGACCCAGTACTTC.

The rearrangement joins TRBV6-6 to TRBJ1-1; TRBD1 aligns across 8 bases. Germline loops: CDR1 MNHNY, CDR2 SVGAGI (reference sequence). CDR3 length: 14 residues. The V segment lost 5 bases and the J segment 1 base; nucleotides outside the gene matches: 3. CDR3 DNA: TGTGCCAGCAGTCTGACAGGGGAGAACACTGAAGCTTTCTTT. Translating gives CASSLTGENTEAFF.

The chain combines TRBV28 with TRBJ2-7; 15 bases are a match to TRBD2. Trimming removed 3 bases from V and 4 bases from J; junction bases left unmatched: 4. Looked up from germline, CDR1 is MDHEN and CDR2 is SYDVKM. This CDR3 has 16 residues. For the CDR3, the DNA is TGTGCCAGCAGTTTCCCAGGACTAGCGGGAGGGTACGAGCAGTACTTC. This encodes CASSFPGLAGGYEQYF.

V is TRBV7-9 and J is TRBJ1-5; a possible D gene is TRBD1 (5 bases). The CDR3 is 14 residues long. The germline V and J ends were trimmed by 3 bases and 5 bases, with 11 bases remaining between them. Looked up from germline, CDR1 is SEHNR and CDR2 is FQNEAQ (reference sequence). The CDR3 DNA reads as TGTGCCAGCAGCTTGGGGGGATCCGATCAGCCCCAGCATTTT. Its translation is CASSLGGSDQPQHF.

The V and J genes are TRBV9 and TRBJ2-3; tentatively, D is TRBD2 (7 bases). Deletions cut 0 bases from V and 6 bases from J, with 14 bases between. CDR1 SGDLS and CDR2 YYNGEE come from the germline V gene. The CDR3 length is 15 residues. CDR3 bases: TGTGCCAGCAGCGTAGACGGGGGGCCGGAGGATACGCAGTATTTT. The encoded protein is CASSVDGGPEDTQYF.

In its sample, this clone was seen once. DNA for the CDR3: TGTGCCACCAGCAGAGATCTACAGGCGGGGCTGACCTACAATGAGCAGTTCTTC. This translates into CATSRDLQAGLTYNEQFF. The J gene is TRBJ2-1, the V gene TRBV15; maybe TRBD2 (6 bases). Per germline, CDR1 LNHNV and CDR2 YYDKDF (reference sequence). The CDR3 length is 18 residues. V shed 0 bases and J shed 2 bases, with 17 bases lying between them.

This chain connects TRBV6-1 to TRBJ1-2; D possibly corresponds to TRBD1 (6 bases). This CDR3 contains 14 residues. The V gene's germline CDR1 is MNHNS and CDR2 SASEGT. Trimming left V 2 bases short and J 4 bases short, with 11 bases between. DNA of the CDR3: TGTGCCAGCAGTGAAAGGACAGTACTCTATGGCTACACCTTC. This sequence encodes CASSERTVLYGYTF.

This chain joins TRBV28 and TRBJ1-1; a possible D gene is TRBD1 (5 bases). CDR3 length: 14 residues. Germline values: CDR1 MDHEN, CDR2 SYDVKM. Trimming stripped 2 bases from V and 0 bases from J, with 7 bases between. This CDR3 is CASSLDRLNTEAFF. DNA for the CDR3: TGTGCCAGCAGTTTAGACAGATTGAACACTGAAGCTTTCTTT.

J is TRBJ1-1 and V is TRBV18; D uncertain. The CDR3 has 15 residues. The ends were cut back, 5 bases at V and 0 bases at J, with 13 bases in the middle. Germline assignment: CDR1 KGHSH and CDR2 LQKENI. CDR3 protein: CASSYVGLLNTEAFF. The CDR3 DNA sequence: TGTGCCAGCTCATACGTAGGACTGCTGAACACTGAAGCTTTCTTT. Based on the CDR3 plus reference TRBV18 and TRBJ1-1, the full variable domain is NAGVMQNPRHLVRRRGQEARLRCSPMKGHSHVYWYRQLPEEGLKFMVYLQKENIIDESGMPKERFSAEFPKEGPSILRIQQVVRGDSAAYFCASSYVGLLNTEAFFGQGTRLTVV.

The CDR3 region is CASSVGETQITEAFF. DNA of the CDR3: TGTGCCAGCAGCGTAGGCGAGACACAGATCACTGAAGCTTTCTTT. J is TRBJ1-1 and V is TRBV9; no clear D. Per germline, CDR1 SGDLS and CDR2 YYNGEE. There are 15 residues in the CDR3. V lost 0 bases and J lost 4, with 13 bases in between.

The chain links TRBV9 to TRBJ1-5; no definite D call. The CDR3 is 14 residues long. V shed 4 bases and J shed 0 bases, with 8 bases lying between them. Germline CDR1 and CDR2: SGDLS and YYNGEE. The CDR3 DNA sequence: TGTGCCAGCAGCCCCACCGGTAGCAATCAGCCCCAGCATTTT. It translates to CASSPTGSNQPQHF.

This clone was picked up a small number of times. The CDR3 loop is CAWNGQAEAFF. The DNA for the CDR3 is TGTGCCTGGAACGGACAGGCTGAAGCTTTCTTT. The chain links TRBV30 to TRBJ1-1; 7 nucleotides match TRBD1. V was clipped by 4 bases and J by 6 bases; unmatched bases: 2. Germline CDR1 and CDR2: GTSNPN and SVGIG (reference sequence). CDR3 length: 11 amino acids.

CDR3 nucleotides: TGTGCCAGCAGTTACTCGGCGGCAGGGGGCCAAGGTACGCAGTATTTT. It yields the protein CASSYSAAGGQGTQYF. The chain links TRBV6-5 to TRBJ2-3; TRBD1 agrees at 8 bases. The germline V gene encodes CDR1 MNHEY and CDR2 SVGAGI. CDR3 size: 16 residues. V was pared by 0 bases and J by 8 bases, with 10 bases of the junction left unmatched.

This chain links TRBV28 with TRBJ1-1; no firm D call. The CDR3 covers 15 residues. V was clipped by 2 bases and J by 2 bases, with 12 bases between them. CDR1 is MDHEN, CDR2 SYDVKM, per germline. The CDR3 bases are TGTGCCAGCAGTTTACCCGGACGGGAAAACACTGAAGCTTTCTTT. It translates to CASSLPGRENTEAFF. Looking up the rest from reference TRBV28 and TRBJ1-1 gives the full variable domain: DVKVTQSSRYLVKRTGEKVFLECVQDMDHENMFWYRQDPGLGLRLIYFSYDVKMKEKGDIPEGYSVSREKKERFSLILESASTNQTSMYLCASSLPGRENTEAFFGQGTRLTVV.

This chain connects TRBV4-3 to TRBJ2-7; the match to TRBD1 covers 8 bases. Germline V gene lookup returns CDR1 LGHNA and CDR2 YSLEER. This CDR3 contains 17 residues. V shed 3 bases, J shed 0 bases, and the junction held 10 bases outside the gene matches. CDR3: CASSHNSDRVGSYEQYF. For the CDR3, the DNA is TGCGCCAGCAGCCATAACTCGGACAGGGTCGGCTCCTACGAGCAGTACTTC.